The 20 T cell receptor beta chains in this list originate from one sample, sequenced in a study of cytomegalovirus exposure and HLA in healthy donors. PCR used 60 Vbeta primers and 13 Jbeta primers. Profiling relied on immunoSEQ multiplex PCR, and the TCRdb table lists in-frame clones only, not all of them. Seen here are some 76,000 clones, around 73% observed once, and the top ten hold around 9.3%. The sample comprised PBMCs. These receptors all stem from a woman in her 40s in good health and CMV-seropositive.

This chain links TRBV29-1 with TRBJ1-1, with D possibly TRBD1 on 6 matching bases. The germline V gene has CDR1 SQVTM and CDR2 ANQGSEA. V lost 5 bases, J lost 0 bases, and 19 bases lay in between. The CDR3 loop spans 16 amino acids. The CDR3 nucleotides read TGCAGCGTTTCCCAGGGGACAATAACCATGAACACTGAAGCTTTCTTT. Translated: CSVSQGTITMNTEAFF.

The rearrangement uses TRBV5-6 and TRBJ2-7, with 9 bases that match TRBD1. CDR1 is SGHDT and CDR2 is YYEEEE in the germline V gene. The CDR3 extends over 11 amino acids. J was trimmed by 13 bases and V by 2 bases; bases with no gene match: 4. The CDR3, as DNA: TGTGCCAGCAGCTTACAGGGGGCACCCTACTTC. Its protein is CASSLQGAPYF.

The chain is built from TRBV11-2 and TRBJ1-5, with TRBD1 matching over 9 bases. The CDR3 extends over 15 amino acids. Germline V gene lookup returns CDR1 SGHAT and CDR2 FQNNGV. Germline trimming cut 2 bases from V and 4 bases from J; bases unmatched to any gene: 3. The CDR3 loop reads CASSLTGTGNQPQHF. CDR3 bases: TGTGCCAGCAGCTTAACCGGGACAGGGAATCAGCCCCAGCATTTT.

The chain employs TRBV2 and TRBJ2-7, with a possible D match to TRBD2 (6 bases). Germline CDR1 and CDR2: SNHLY and FYNNEI. Trimming removed 1 base at V and 5 bases at J, with 9 bases between. The CDR3 runs to 13 residues. In DNA form, the CDR3 reads TGTGCCAGCAGTGAAGGGGAGGACCACGAGCAGTACTTC. It codes for CASSEGEDHEQYF.

The DNA of the CDR3 is TGTGCCAGCAGGCCCCCTAGCGGGGAAGATACGCAGTATTTT. This gives the protein CASRPPSGEDTQYF. The chain carries TRBV9 and TRBJ2-3; 9 bases line up with TRBD2. The CDR3 sequence is 14 residues long. Germline assignment: CDR1 SGDLS and CDR2 YYNGEE. V trimming: 5 bases; J trimming: 5 bases; junction bases outside the gene matches: 6.

The chain recombines TRBV2 with TRBJ2-2; 13 nucleotides line up with TRBD2. Per the germline V gene, CDR1 is SNHLY and CDR2 is FYNNEI. The CDR3 has 14 residues. V lost 7 bases and J lost 8; bases outside the gene matches: 4. The CDR3 nucleotides are TGTGCCAGCACCGGACTAGCGGGGGCTGGGGAGCTGTTTTTT. Translating gives CASTGLAGAGELFF. The full variable domain, rest sourced from reference TRBV2 and TRBJ2-2, is EPEVTQTPSHQVTQMGQEVILRCVPISNHLYFYWYRQILGQKVEFLVSFYNNEISEKSEIFDDQFSVERPDGSNFTLKIRSTKLEDSAMYFCASTGLAGAGELFFGEGSRLTVL.

The chain uses TRBV10-3 and TRBJ2-5, with 8 positions matching TRBD1. J gave up 2 bases and V 6 bases, and 5 bases lay outside the gene matches. Germline V gives CDR1 ENHRY, CDR2 SYGVKD. The CDR3 extends over 14 amino acids. The CDR3 loop is CAIRNDRGQETQYF. In DNA form, the CDR3 reads TGTGCCATCAGAAACGACAGGGGACAAGAGACCCAGTACTTC.

This chain connects TRBV5-7 to TRBJ2-1, with D possibly matching TRBD2 (6 bases). TRBV5-7 is an ORF; its function is uncertain. V gave up 3 bases and J gave up 7 bases, with 14 bases separating them. This CDR3 is 14 amino acids long. Here the CDR3 reads CASSSGTFLNEQFF. The CDR3 DNA is TGTGCCAGCAGCTCCGGGACTTTCCTGAATGAGCAGTTCTTC.

The chain combines TRBV6-6 with TRBJ1-1; TRBD1 matches at 10 bases. Germline V gene data show CDR1 as MNHNY and CDR2 as SVGAGI (reference sequence). The V and J ends lost 0 bases and 1 base, in that order; junction bases with no gene match: 2. The length of the CDR3 is 16 residues. For the CDR3, the DNA is TGTGCCAGCAGTTACTCCCGGGACAGGGGGAACACTGAAGCTTTCTTT. This translates into CASSYSRDRGNTEAFF.

This rearrangement joins TRBV19 to TRBJ2-7; no clear D. Between the trimmed V and J ends, which lost 0 bases and 1 base, there was a span of 7 bases. This CDR3 is built from 14 residues. Germline V gene lookup returns CDR1 LNHDA and CDR2 SQIVND (reference sequence). CDR3 nucleotides: TGTGCCAGTAGTATAGATCGCGGTTCCTACGAGCAGTACTTC. It is translated as CASSIDRGSYEQYF.

The table lists this clone with a few counts. The rearrangement links TRBV7-2 to TRBJ2-5, with D possibly matching TRBD2 (6 bases). V was shortened by 6 bases and J by 2 bases, with 13 bases between the two germline ends. This CDR3 has 14 residues. Germline-derived CDR1 and CDR2 are SGHTA and FQGNSA. The CDR3: CASSRRESQETQYF. In DNA form, the CDR3 reads TGTGCCAGCAGTAGGAGGGAGTCGCAAGAGACCCAGTACTTC.

This chain uses TRBV19 with TRBJ2-5, with D perhaps matching TRBD2 (5 bases). Trimming took 5 bases from V and 5 from J, leaving 15 bases between them. The CDR3 has 14 residues. Looked up from germline, CDR1 is LNHDA and CDR2 is SQIVND (reference sequence). The DNA of the CDR3 is TGTGCCAGTAGTCGTGGACTGGGCGGGGAGACCCAGTACTTC. This translates into CASSRGLGGETQYF.

The chain links TRBV28 to TRBJ1-6; 10 nucleotides align to TRBD1. This CDR3 comprises 15 residues. Per the germline V gene, CDR1 is MDHEN and CDR2 is SYDVKM. Germline trimming cut 8 bases from V and 9 bases from J; bases unmatched to any gene: 10. The CDR3 here is CASHFLRQGASPLHF. Written as DNA, the CDR3 is TGTGCCAGCCATTTTCTGCGACAGGGGGCTTCACCCCTCCACTTT.

This sequence joins TRBV18 and TRBJ1-2; TRBD1 matches at 7 bases. This CDR3 contains 13 residues. V lost 6 bases and J lost 2; bases outside the gene matches: 3. The germline gives CDR1 KGHSH, CDR2 LQKENI. The CDR3 sequence is CASSVDRNYGYTF. The CDR3, as DNA: TGTGCCAGCTCCGTGGACAGGAACTATGGCTACACCTTC.

The count of this clone is one. This chain connects TRBV5-1 to TRBJ1-3; no firm D call. V lost 1 base and J 4 bases, leaving 12 bases between the germline ends. The germline CDR1 and CDR2 sequences are SGHRS and YFSETQ. This CDR3 is built from 15 residues. The CDR3 region has the DNA TGCGCCAGCAGCTTGCTGTCGACGAGGGGAAACACCATATATTTT. Its protein product is CASSLLSTRGNTIYF.

This rearrangement joins TRBV7-2 to TRBJ1-2, with 8 bases aligning to TRBD1. The CDR3 sequence is 14 residues long. J gave up 3 bases and V 3 bases, and 3 bases lay outside the gene matches. Germline CDR1 reads SGHTA; CDR2 reads FQGNSA. Written as DNA, the CDR3 is TGTGCCAGCAGCTTCGGACAGGGAGACTATGGCTACACCTTC. It codes for CASSFGQGDYGYTF.

This chain links TRBV4-2 with TRBJ2-1; 9 nucleotides agree with TRBD2. This CDR3 is built from 16 residues. The J segment lost 9 bases and the V segment lost 0 bases, leaving 9 bases of the junction unmatched. The germline V gene has CDR1 LGHNA and CDR2 YNFKEQ. CDR3 coding DNA: TGTGCCAGCAGCCAAGATTGGGCGGGGGGGTTAGCTGAGCAGTTCTTC. It specifies CASSQDWAGGLAEQFF.

The V call is TRBV6-5, the J call TRBJ2-1, with TRBD1 identical over 7 bases. The CDR3 spans 15 residues. Looked up from germline, CDR1 is MNHEY and CDR2 is SVGAGI. V trimming: 1 base; J trimming: 2 bases; junction bases outside the gene matches: 2. CDR3: CASSYYGQAYNEQFF. As DNA, the CDR3 is TGTGCCAGCAGTTACTACGGACAGGCCTACAATGAGCAGTTCTTC.

The V gene is TRBV5-1, the J gene TRBJ1-2, with TRBD1 as a possible D gene (6 bases). CDR3 size: 13 residues. Trimming stripped 4 bases from V and 8 bases from J, with 15 bases between. In germline, CDR1 is SGHRS, CDR2 YFSETQ. This CDR3 is CASSTDGQIGYTF. The CDR3 coding sequence is TGCGCCAGCAGCACCGACGGACAGATCGGCTACACCTTC.

Remarks on this clone: The germline gene is not matched at one end of the junction; a read error may be the cause. The genes are TRBV7-9 and TRBJ1-3; no clear D gene. Germline lookup yields CDR1 SEHNR and CDR2 FQNEAQ (reference sequence). This CDR3 has 16 residues. The CDR3 loop is CSSSLGGKPSGNTIYF. CDR3 nucleotide sequence: TGTTCCAGCAGCTTGGGAGGGAAGCCCTCTGGAAACACCATATATTTT.